These 20 T cell receptor beta chains were sequenced from one sample in a study of regulatory T cells in long-lasting Graves disease. Time point noted: newly diagnosed GD, antithyroid drugs for less than 3 months. With RNA extracted from PBMCs as input, the TCR library was made. Both iRepertoire HTBI primers and Arm-PCR of CDR3 regions were used to build the TCR beta libraries. TCRdb reprocessed the multiplex PCR reads with MiXCR, giving one entry per CDR3 protein. The table has about 540,000 distinct CDR3 sequences, roughly 14% seen once; the top ten hold roughly a tenth. This sample was shared with a second study, whose subject was T cells in Graves' hyperthyroidism and ophthalmopathy.

The specimen was peripheral blood mononuclear cells (PBMCs), collected at new diagnosis, from a patient treated with antithyroid drugs. Receptors were obtained from a man in his thirties or forties with Graves disease.

This clonotype was observed a few times. This chain joins TRBV13 and TRBJ2-5, with D perhaps matching TRBD2 (6 bases). V was clipped by 0 bases and J by 2 bases, with 10 bases between them. This CDR3 is built from 15 residues. Germline CDR1 PRHDT, CDR2 FYEKMQ (reference sequence). The CDR3 nucleotides are TGTGCCAGCAGCTTAGGGATAGCGGCACAAGAGACCCAGTACTTC. Residues: CASSLGIAAQETQYF. The full variable domain, rest sourced from reference TRBV13 and TRBJ2-5, is AAGVIQSPRHLIKEKRETATLKCYPIPRHDTVYWYQQGPGQDPQFLISFYEKMQSDKGSIPDRFSAQQFSDYHSELNMSSLELGDSALYFCASSLGIAAQETQYFGPGTRLLVL.

V usage is TRBV12-3 or TRBV12-4 and J usage is TRBJ2-7; 7 bases match TRBD1. This CDR3 has 15 residues. The V segment lost 6 bases and the J segment 1 base; nucleotides outside the gene matches: 9. The CDR3 region is CASSNRDRISYEQYF. For the CDR3, the DNA is TGTGCCAGCAGCAACCGGGACAGAATTTCCTACGAGCAGTACTTC.

The chain links TRBV19 to TRBJ2-5; D is undetermined. V was shortened by 3 bases and J by 4 bases, with 18 bases between the two germline ends. CDR3 length: 16 amino acids. The germline V gene encodes CDR1 LNHDA and CDR2 SQIVND (reference sequence). DNA of the CDR3: TGTGCCAGTAGTATTCGGAGCGCAGAATTGAGAGAGACCCAGTACTTC. This gives the protein CASSIRSAELRETQYF.

This clonotype was detected only a few times. This chain links TRBV13 with TRBJ2-7, with 9 bases identical to TRBD1. CDR3 length equals 15 residues. Germline CDR1 PRHDT, CDR2 FYEKMQ (reference sequence). V was clipped by 0 bases and J by 6 bases; unmatched bases: 6. CDR3 region: CASSLGDRGSGEQYF. Here the CDR3 DNA reads TGTGCCAGCAGCTTAGGGGACAGGGGTTCAGGCGAGCAGTACTTC.

The chain uses TRBV11-2 and TRBJ1-3; D is unresolved. This CDR3 is 12 amino acids long. Per the germline V gene, CDR1 is SGHAT and CDR2 is FQNNGV. Trimming left V 5 bases short and J 9 bases short, with 11 bases between. CDR3 in amino acids: CASSPPSPTIYF. The CDR3 nucleotides read TGTGCCAGCAGCCCCCCCTCCCCCACCATATATTTT.

This clonotype was picked up many times. The chain joins TRBV29-1 to TRBJ1-1, with D unresolved. Germline V lookup: CDR1 SQVTM, CDR2 ANQGSEA. Trimming removed 4 bases at V and 4 bases at J, with 10 bases between. The CDR3 covers 12 residues. DNA for the CDR3: TGCAGCGTTGGTATGTTGGGCACTGAAGCTTTCTTT. It yields the protein CSVGMLGTEAFF. The whole variable domain, remainder taken from reference TRBV29-1 and TRBJ1-1, is SAVISQKPSRDICQRGTSLTIQCQVDSQVTMMFWYRQQPGQSLTLIATANQGSEATYESGFVIDKFPISRPNLTFSTLTVSNMSPEDSSIYLCSVGMLGTEAFFGQGTRLTVV.

This clonotype has only a few counts. This chain connects TRBV2 to TRBJ2-1, with 13 bases fitting TRBD2. The V gene end was trimmed by 6 bases and the J gene end by 7 bases; junction bases not matched to a gene: 6. Germline V CDR1 and CDR2: SNHLY, FYNNEI. The CDR3 is 15 amino acids. CDR3 protein: CASRPGTSGVNEQFF. CDR3 coding DNA: TGTGCCAGCAGGCCCGGGACTAGCGGGGTAAATGAGCAGTTCTTC.

This clonotype was seen ten or more times. V gene TRBV12-3 or TRBV12-4 combines with J gene TRBJ2-1; 12 bases map to TRBD2. The J segment lost 7 bases and the V segment lost 6 bases, leaving 7 bases of the junction unmatched. This CDR3 spans 15 amino acids. The CDR3 DNA is TGTGCCAGCAGACGCGGGACTAGCGGGCCAAATGAGCAGTTCTTC. Its protein is CASRRGTSGPNEQFF.

This clonotype was recorded many times. The rearrangement joins TRBV11-2 to TRBJ2-3, with D possibly being TRBD1 (6 bases). Germline loops: CDR1 SGHAT, CDR2 FQNNGV. Deletions cut 0 bases from V and 5 bases from J, with 15 bases between. CDR3 length: 16 amino acids. CDR3 sequence reads: CASSLDPHRELDTQYF. CDR3 coding DNA: TGTGCCAGCAGCTTAGATCCCCACAGGGAGCTAGATACGCAGTATTTT.

This chain links TRBV27 with TRBJ1-6; D unclear. The germline V and J ends were trimmed by 8 bases and 7 bases, with 18 bases remaining between them. The CDR3 consists of 15 residues. Germline loops: CDR1 MNHEY, CDR2 SMNVEV (reference sequence). CDR3 DNA sequence: TGTGCCAGCGGAACGGACCGGGCCCTAAATTCACCCCTCCACTTT. Translated, it gives CASGTDRALNSPLHF.

This clonotype was detected a few times. V is TRBV30 and J is TRBJ2-7, with 11 bases identical to TRBD1. V lost 4 bases, J lost 2 bases, and 7 bases stayed unmatched. The germline gives CDR1 GTSNPN, CDR2 SVGIG (reference sequence). The CDR3 runs to 15 residues. CDR3 loop: CAWKLGTGGAYEQYF. Here the CDR3 DNA reads TGTGCCTGGAAATTAGGGACAGGGGGGGCCTACGAGCAGTACTTC.

The rearrangement links TRBV5-1 to TRBJ2-3; TRBD1 aligns across 12 bases. Germline trimming cut 2 bases from V and 4 bases from J; bases unmatched to any gene: 8. The germline V gene has CDR1 SGHRS and CDR2 YFSETQ. The CDR3 runs 17 residues. The DNA for the CDR3 is TGCGCCAGCAGCTTTCAGGGACAGGGGGCGCGTGCAGATACGCAGTATTTT. Protein: CASSFQGQGARADTQYF.

In this sample, this clonotype turned up a few times. One junction end does not reproduce the germline sequence, and a read error may be involved. The genes are TRBV12-3 or TRBV12-4 and TRBJ1-5; D not certain. The CDR3 extends over 12 amino acids. This CDR3 reads CASSLSNQSQHF. The CDR3, as DNA: TGTGCCAGCAGCCTTAGCAATCAGTCCCAGCATTTT.

This clonotype was recorded at least ten times. The chain has TRBV18 and TRBJ2-1, with 8 bases aligning to TRBD2. Germline CDR1 and CDR2: KGHSH and LQKENI. Trimming cost V 5 bases and J 2 bases; bases outside gene matches: 5. The CDR3 has 15 residues. The CDR3 region has the DNA TGTGCCAGCTCAAGGGGACTAGTCCCCTACAATGAGCAGTTCTTC. Its translation: CASSRGLVPYNEQFF. Filled out from reference TRBV18 and TRBJ2-1, the complete variable domain reads NAGVMQNPRHLVRRRGQEARLRCSPMKGHSHVYWYRQLPEEGLKFMVYLQKENIIDESGMPKERFSAEFPKEGPSILRIQQVVRGDSAAYFCASSRGLVPYNEQFFGPGTRLTVL.

This clonotype was seen repeatedly, ten times or more. The chain joins TRBV20-1 to TRBJ2-7; D is unclear. The germline V and J ends were trimmed by 8 bases and 0 bases, with 14 bases remaining between them. Germline lookup yields CDR1 DFQATT and CDR2 SNEGSKA (reference sequence). This CDR3 region has 13 residues. CDR3 nucleotide sequence: TGCAGTCTCCTGTCTACCCACTCCTACGAGCAGTACTTC. Protein: CSLLSTHSYEQYF.

This clonotype came up many times. CDR3 protein: CATQSEAGVREQYF. For the CDR3, the DNA is TGTGCCACCCAGAGTGAAGCGGGAGTTCGCGAGCAGTACTTC. V and J are TRBV2 and TRBJ2-7, with 8 bases lining up with TRBD2. Trimming cost V 10 bases and J 6 bases; bases outside gene matches: 14. Germline loops: CDR1 SNHLY, CDR2 FYNNEI. There are 14 residues in the CDR3. Full variable domain (outside the CDR3, taken from reference TRBV2 and TRBJ2-7): EPEVTQTPSHQVTQMGQEVILRCVPISNHLYFYWYRQILGQKVEFLVSFYNNEISEKSEIFDDQFSVERPDGSNFTLKIRSTKLEDSAMYFCATQSEAGVREQYFGPGTRLTVT.

This clonotype was recorded many times. DNA for the CDR3: TGCAGTGCTAGAGCCCAGGAGACCAGCGGGGAGCTGTTTTTT. Amino acids: CSARAQETSGELFF. J is TRBJ2-2 and V is TRBV20-1; unclear D gene. Germline-derived CDR1 and CDR2 are DFQATT and SNEGSKA (reference sequence). Trimming took 1 base from V and 7 from J, leaving 13 bases between them. CDR3 length equals 14 residues.

In this sample, this clonotype turned up many times. The V gene is TRBV7-8, the J gene TRBJ2-1, with TRBD2 matching 7 bases. The CDR3 is 16 amino acids. V dropped 2 bases and J dropped 3; count of bases not matched to a gene: 7. Germline CDR1 SGHVS, CDR2 FQNEAQ. The DNA for the CDR3 is TGTGCCAGCAGCTTACGGCGGGGGAGGGACTACAATGAGCAGTTCTTC. Its protein product is CASSLRRGRDYNEQFF.

This clonotype was seen repeatedly, ten times or more. DNA for the CDR3: TGTGCCAGTTACAAGGGGGTAACGAGGAACGAGCAGTACTTC. It translates to CASYKGVTRNEQYF. The chain uses TRBV12-3 or TRBV12-4 and TRBJ2-7, with D possibly TRBD1 on 6 matching bases. Trimming removed 9 bases at V and 5 bases at J, with 20 bases between. The CDR3 totals 14 residues.

This clonotype was detected ten times or more. V and J are TRBV5-1 and TRBJ1-2; TRBD1 matches 8 bases. This CDR3 is built from 15 residues. V was clipped by 5 bases and J by 4 bases; unmatched bases: 10. Germline V CDR1 and CDR2: SGHRS, YFSETQ. The CDR3 sequence is CASSPRTGTLYGYTF. CDR3 in DNA: TGCGCCAGCAGTCCTAGGACAGGGACCCTCTATGGCTACACCTTC.